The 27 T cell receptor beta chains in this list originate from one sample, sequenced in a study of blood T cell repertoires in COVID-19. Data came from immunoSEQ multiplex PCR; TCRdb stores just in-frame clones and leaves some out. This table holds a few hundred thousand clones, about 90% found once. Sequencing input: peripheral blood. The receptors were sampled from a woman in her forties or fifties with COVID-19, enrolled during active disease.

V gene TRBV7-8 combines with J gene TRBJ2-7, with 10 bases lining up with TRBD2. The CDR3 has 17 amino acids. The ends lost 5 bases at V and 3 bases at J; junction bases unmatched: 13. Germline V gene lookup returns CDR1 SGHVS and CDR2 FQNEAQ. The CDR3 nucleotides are TGTGCCAGCAGCCCACGGGTCCCTAGCGGGAGTAGCTACGAGCAGTACTTC. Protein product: CASSPRVPSGSSYEQYF. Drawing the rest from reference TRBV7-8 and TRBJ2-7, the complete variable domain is GAGVSQSPRYKVAKRGQDVALRCDPISGHVSLFWYQQALGQGPEFLTYFQNEAQLDKSGLPSDRFFAERPEGSVSTLKIQRTQQEDSAVYLCASSPRVPSGSSYEQYFGPGTRLTVT.

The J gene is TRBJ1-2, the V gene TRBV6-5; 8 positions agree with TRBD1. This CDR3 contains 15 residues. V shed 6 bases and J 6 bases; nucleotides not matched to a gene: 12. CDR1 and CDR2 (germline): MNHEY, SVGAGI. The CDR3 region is CASRPDGTGRDGYTF. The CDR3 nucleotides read TGTGCCAGCAGGCCCGACGGGACAGGACGGGATGGCTACACCTTC.

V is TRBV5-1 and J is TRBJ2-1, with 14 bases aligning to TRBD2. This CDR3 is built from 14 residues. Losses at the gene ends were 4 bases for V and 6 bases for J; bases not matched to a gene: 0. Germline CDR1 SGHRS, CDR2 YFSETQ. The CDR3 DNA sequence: TGCGCCAGCAGCGGGACTAGCGGGAGCAATGAGCAGTTCTTC. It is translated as CASSGTSGSNEQFF.

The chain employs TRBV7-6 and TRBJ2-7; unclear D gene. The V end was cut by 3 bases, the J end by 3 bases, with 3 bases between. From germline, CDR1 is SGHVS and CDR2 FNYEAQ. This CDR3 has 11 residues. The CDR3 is CASSFYYEQYF. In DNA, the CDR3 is TGTGCCAGCAGCTTTTACTACGAGCAGTACTTC.

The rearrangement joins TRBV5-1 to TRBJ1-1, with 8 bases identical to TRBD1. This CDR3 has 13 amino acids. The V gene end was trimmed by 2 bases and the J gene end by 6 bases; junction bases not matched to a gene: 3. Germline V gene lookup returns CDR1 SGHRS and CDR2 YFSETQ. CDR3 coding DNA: TGCGCCAGCAGCTTCGGACAGGGCGCTGAAGCTTTCTTT. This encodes CASSFGQGAEAFF.

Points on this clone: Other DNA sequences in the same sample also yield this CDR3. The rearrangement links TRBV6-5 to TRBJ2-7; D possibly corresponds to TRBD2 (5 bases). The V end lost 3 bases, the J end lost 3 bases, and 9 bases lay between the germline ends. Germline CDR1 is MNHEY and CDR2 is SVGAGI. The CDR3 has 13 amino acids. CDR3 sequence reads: CASSYSASYEQYF. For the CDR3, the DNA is TGTGCCAGCAGTTATAGCGCCAGCTACGAGCAGTACTTC.

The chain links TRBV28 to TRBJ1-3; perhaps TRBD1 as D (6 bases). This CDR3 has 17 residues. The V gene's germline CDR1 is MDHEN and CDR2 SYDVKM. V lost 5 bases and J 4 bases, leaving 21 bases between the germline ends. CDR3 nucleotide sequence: TGTGCCAGCAGTCAATACAAGGGGGAGATTCGGGGAAACACCATATATTTT. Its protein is CASSQYKGEIRGNTIYF.

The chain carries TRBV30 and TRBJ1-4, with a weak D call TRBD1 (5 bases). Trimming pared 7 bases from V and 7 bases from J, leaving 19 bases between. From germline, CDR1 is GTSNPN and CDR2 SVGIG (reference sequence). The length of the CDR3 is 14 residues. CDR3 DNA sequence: TGTGCCTCAACCTTCCGGGGGGGGGTTGAAAAACTGTTTTTT. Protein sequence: CASTFRGGVEKLFF. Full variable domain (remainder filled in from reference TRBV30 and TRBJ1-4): SQTIHQWPATLVQPVGSPLSLECTVEGTSNPNLYWYRQAAGRGLQLLFYSVGIGQISSEVPQNLSASRPQDRQFILSSKKLLLSDSGFYLCASTFRGGVEKLFFGSGTQLSVL.

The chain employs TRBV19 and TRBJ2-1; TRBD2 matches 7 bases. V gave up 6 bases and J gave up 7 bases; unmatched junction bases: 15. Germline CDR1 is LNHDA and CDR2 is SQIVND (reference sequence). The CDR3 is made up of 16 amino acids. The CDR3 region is CASSLDGGGPRNEQFF. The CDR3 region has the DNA TGTGCCAGTAGCCTCGATGGGGGAGGGCCGAGGAATGAGCAGTTCTTC.

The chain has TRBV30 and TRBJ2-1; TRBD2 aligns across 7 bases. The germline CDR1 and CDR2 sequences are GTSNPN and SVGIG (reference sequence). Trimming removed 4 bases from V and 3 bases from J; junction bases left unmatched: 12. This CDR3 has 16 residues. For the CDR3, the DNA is TGTGCCTGGAAAATGCCCGTACTAGCGATCTACAATGAGCAGTTCTTC. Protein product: CAWKMPVLAIYNEQFF.

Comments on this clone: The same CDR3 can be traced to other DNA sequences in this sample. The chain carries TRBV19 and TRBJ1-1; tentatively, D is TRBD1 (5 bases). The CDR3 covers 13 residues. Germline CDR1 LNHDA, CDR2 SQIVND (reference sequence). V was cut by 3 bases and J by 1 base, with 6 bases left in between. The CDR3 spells CASSIGQNTEAFF. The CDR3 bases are TGTGCCAGTAGTATCGGACAGAACACTGAAGCTTTCTTT.

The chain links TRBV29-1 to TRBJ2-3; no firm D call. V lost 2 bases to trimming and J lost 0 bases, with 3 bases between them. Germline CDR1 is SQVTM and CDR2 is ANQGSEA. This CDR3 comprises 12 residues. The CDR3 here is CSVETSTDTQYF. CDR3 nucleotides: TGCAGCGTTGAAACTAGCACAGATACGCAGTATTTT.

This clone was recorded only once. CDR3 protein: CASRTGDSYNEQFF. DNA of the CDR3: TGTGCCAGCAGAACAGGAGACTCCTACAATGAGCAGTTCTTC. The chain couples TRBV2 to TRBJ2-1; maybe TRBD1 (5 bases). Germline V gene lookup returns CDR1 SNHLY and CDR2 FYNNEI. This CDR3 has 14 residues. Trimming took off 6 bases at V and 0 bases at J, with 9 bases between the two ends.

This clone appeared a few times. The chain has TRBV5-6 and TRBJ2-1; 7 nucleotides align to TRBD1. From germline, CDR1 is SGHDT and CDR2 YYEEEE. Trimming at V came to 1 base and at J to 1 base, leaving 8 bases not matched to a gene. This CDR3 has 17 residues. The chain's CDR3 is CASSLFRDSPSYNEQFF. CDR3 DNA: TGTGCCAGCAGCTTGTTCCGGGACAGCCCGTCCTACAATGAGCAGTTCTTC. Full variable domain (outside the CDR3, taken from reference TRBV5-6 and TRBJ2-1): DAGVTQSPTHLIKTRGQQVTLRCSPKSGHDTVSWYQQALGQGPQFIFQYYEEEERQRGNFPDRFSGHQFPNYSSELNVNALLLGDSALYLCASSLFRDSPSYNEQFFGPGTRLTVL.

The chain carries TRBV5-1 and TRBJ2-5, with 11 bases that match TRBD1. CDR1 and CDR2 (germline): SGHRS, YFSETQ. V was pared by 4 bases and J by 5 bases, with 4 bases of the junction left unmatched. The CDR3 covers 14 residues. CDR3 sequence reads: CASSRTGGAETQYF. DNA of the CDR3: TGCGCCAGCAGCAGGACAGGGGGCGCGGAGACCCAGTACTTC.

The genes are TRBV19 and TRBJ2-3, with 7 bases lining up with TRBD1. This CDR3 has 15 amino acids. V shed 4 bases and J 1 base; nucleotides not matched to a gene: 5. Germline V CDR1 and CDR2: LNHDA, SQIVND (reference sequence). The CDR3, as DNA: TGTGCCAGTAGTAAAGGGACAGTCGGCACAGATACGCAGTATTTT. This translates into CASSKGTVGTDTQYF.

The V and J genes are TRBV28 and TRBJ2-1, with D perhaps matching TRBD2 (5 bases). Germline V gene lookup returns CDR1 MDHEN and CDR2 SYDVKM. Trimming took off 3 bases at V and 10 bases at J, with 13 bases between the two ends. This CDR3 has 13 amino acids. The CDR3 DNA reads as TGTGCCAGCAGTTTTTCGGGCGGGTGGGAGCAGTTCTTC. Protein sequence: CASSFSGGWEQFF.

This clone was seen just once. CDR3 amino acids: CASSIRRAGGPVNEQFF. CDR3 nucleotides: TGTGCCAGTAGTATTAGGCGAGCGGGAGGGCCGGTCAATGAGCAGTTCTTC. This chain links TRBV19 with TRBJ2-1; 10 bases match TRBD2. This CDR3 contains 17 residues. The germline V gene has CDR1 LNHDA and CDR2 SQIVND (reference sequence). Losses at the gene ends were 3 bases for V and 6 bases for J; bases not matched to a gene: 11.

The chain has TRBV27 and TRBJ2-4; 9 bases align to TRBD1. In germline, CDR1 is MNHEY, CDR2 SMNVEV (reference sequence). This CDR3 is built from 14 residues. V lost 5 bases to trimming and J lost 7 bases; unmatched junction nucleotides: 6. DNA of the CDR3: TGTGCCAGCAGTGCCGGGACAGGGATGAACATTCAGTACTTC. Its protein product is CASSAGTGMNIQYF.

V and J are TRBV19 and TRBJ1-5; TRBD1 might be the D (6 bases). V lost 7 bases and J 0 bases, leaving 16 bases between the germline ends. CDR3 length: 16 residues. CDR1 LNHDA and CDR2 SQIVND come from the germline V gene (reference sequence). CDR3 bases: TGTGCCAGTACCACTCCCGACAGGCCTAGCAATCAGCCCCAGCATTTT. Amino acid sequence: CASTTPDRPSNQPQHF.

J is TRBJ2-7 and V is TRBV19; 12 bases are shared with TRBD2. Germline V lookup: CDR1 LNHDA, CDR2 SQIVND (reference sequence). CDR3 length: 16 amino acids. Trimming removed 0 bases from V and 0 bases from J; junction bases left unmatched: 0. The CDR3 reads CASSIETSGSSYEQYF. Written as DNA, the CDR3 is TGTGCCAGTAGTATAGAGACTAGCGGGAGCTCCTACGAGCAGTACTTC.

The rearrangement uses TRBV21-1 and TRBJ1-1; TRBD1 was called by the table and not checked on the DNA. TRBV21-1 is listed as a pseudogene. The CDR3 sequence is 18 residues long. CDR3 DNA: TGTGCCAGCAGCAAAGGGAAGTTTCAGGGGCTCAGGCGGGCTGAAGCTTTCTTT. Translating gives CASSKGKFQGLRRAEAFF.

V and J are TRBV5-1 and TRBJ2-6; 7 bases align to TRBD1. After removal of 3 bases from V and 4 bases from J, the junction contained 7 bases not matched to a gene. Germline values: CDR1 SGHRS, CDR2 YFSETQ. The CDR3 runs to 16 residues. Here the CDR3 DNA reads TGCGCCAGCAGCTCCCCGACAGGGACAGGGGCCAACGTCCTGACTTTC. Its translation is CASSSPTGTGANVLTF.

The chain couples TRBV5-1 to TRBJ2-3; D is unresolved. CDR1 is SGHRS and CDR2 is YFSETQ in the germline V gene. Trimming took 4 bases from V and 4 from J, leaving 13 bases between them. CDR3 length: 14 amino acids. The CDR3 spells CASSLSFVADTQYF. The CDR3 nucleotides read TGCGCCAGCAGCCTGAGTTTTGTGGCAGATACGCAGTATTTT.

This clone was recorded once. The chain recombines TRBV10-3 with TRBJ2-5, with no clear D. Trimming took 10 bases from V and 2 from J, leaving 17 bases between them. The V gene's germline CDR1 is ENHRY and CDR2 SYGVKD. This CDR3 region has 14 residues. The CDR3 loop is CATRHPTQQETQYF. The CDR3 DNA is TGTGCCACCCGCCATCCTACCCAACAAGAGACCCAGTACTTC.

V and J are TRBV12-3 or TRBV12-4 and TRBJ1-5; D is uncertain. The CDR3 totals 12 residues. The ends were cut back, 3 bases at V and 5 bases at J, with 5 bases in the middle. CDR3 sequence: CASSFIDQPQHF. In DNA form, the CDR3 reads TGTGCCAGCAGTTTTATAGATCAGCCCCAGCATTTT.

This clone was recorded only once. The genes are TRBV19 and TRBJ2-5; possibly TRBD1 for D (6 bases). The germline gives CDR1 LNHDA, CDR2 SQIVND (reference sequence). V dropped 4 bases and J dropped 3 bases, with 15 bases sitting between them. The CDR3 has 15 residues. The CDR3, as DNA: TGTGCCAGTAGTAAAGACCGGGACACTAAAGAGACCCAGTACTTC. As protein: CASSKDRDTKETQYF.